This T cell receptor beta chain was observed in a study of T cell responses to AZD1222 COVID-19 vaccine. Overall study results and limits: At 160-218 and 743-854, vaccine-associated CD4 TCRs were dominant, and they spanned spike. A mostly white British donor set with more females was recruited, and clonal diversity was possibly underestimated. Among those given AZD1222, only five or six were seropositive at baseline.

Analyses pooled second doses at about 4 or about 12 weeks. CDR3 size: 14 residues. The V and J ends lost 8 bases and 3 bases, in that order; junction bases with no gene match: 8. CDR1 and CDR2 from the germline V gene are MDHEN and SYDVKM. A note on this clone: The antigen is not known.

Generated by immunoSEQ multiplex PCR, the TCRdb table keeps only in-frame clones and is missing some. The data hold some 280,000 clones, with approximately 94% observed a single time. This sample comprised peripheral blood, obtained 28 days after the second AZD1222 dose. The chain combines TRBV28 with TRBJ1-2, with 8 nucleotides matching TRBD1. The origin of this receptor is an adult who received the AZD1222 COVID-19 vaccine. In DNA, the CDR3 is TGTGCCAGCGGCACAGGGGGATTATACTATGGCTACACCTTC. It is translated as CASGTGGLYYGYTF.